The clone carrying this T cell receptor (beta chain) was recorded once. No antigen is known for it. This sample was included in a study of cytomegalovirus exposure and HLA in healthy donors. Study as a whole: The use of the same platform for the roughly 110 validation repertoires and the roughly 730 first-cohort repertoires was reported by a later analysis.

The study, taken as a whole, reports: TCR beta chains numbering more than 150 were designated cytomegalovirus-associated. Rare sequences made up most TCRs, while some public TCRs were found in many donors. Specificity of three CMV-associated chains for CMV antigens was verified in vitro.

The V end lost 5 bases, the J end lost 0 bases, and 11 bases lay between the germline ends. CDR1 LNHDA and CDR2 SQIVND come from the germline V gene (reference sequence). The CDR3 loop spans 16 amino acids. Assay: immunoSEQ multiplex PCR; the TCRdb copy retains only in-frame clones and omits some. The sample has 220,000 or so clones, around nine tenths seen once. The sequence derives from a woman aged 18-35 years in good health and CMV-seronegative. The material sequenced was PBMCs. This chain joins TRBV19 and TRBJ2-6; no firm D call. The CDR3 coding sequence is TGTGCCAGTAGTGCGTCTCAAACCTCTGGGGCCAACGTCCTGACTTTC. It is translated as CASSASQTSGANVLTF.